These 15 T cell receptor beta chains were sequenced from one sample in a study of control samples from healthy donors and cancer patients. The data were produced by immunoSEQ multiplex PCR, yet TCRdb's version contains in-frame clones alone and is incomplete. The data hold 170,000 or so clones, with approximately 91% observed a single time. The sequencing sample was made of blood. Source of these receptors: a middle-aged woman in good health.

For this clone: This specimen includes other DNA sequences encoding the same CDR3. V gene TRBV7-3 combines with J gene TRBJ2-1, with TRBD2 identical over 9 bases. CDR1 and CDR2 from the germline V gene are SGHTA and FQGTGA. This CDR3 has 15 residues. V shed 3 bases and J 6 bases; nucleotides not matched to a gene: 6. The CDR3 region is CASSLGLAGINEQFF. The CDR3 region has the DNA TGTGCCAGCAGCTTGGGGCTAGCGGGGATCAATGAGCAGTTCTTC.

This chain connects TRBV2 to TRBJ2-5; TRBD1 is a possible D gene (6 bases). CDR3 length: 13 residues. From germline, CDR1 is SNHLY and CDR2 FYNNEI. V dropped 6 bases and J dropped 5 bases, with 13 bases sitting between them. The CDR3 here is CASRGGAVETQYF. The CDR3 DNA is TGTGCCAGCAGAGGGGGTGCGGTGGAGACCCAGTACTTC.

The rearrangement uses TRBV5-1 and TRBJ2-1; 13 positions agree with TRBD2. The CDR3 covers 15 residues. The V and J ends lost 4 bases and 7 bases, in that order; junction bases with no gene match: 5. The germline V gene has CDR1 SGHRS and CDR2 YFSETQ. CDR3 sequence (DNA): TGCGCCAGCAGCACCGGACTAGCGGGGGTAAATGAGCAGTTCTTC. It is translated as CASSTGLAGVNEQFF.

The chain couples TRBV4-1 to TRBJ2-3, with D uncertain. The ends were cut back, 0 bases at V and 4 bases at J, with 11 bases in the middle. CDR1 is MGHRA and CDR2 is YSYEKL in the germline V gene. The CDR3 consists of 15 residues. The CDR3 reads CASSQDPQEADTQYF. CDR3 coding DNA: TGCGCCAGCAGCCAAGATCCCCAGGAAGCAGATACGCAGTATTTT.

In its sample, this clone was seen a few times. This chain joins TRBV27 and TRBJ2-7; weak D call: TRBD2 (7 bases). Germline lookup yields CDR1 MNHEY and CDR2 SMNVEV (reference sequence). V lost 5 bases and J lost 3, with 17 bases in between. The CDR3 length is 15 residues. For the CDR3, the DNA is TGTGCCAGCAGTAGAGTGGCGGGGGCGGGCTACGAGCAGTACTTC. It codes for CASSRVAGAGYEQYF.

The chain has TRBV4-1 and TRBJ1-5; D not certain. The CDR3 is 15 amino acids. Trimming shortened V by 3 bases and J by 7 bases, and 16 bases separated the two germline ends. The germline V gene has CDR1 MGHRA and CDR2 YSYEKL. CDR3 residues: CASSQETREGQPQHF. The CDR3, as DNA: TGCGCCAGCAGCCAGGAGACCCGAGAGGGACAGCCCCAGCATTTT.

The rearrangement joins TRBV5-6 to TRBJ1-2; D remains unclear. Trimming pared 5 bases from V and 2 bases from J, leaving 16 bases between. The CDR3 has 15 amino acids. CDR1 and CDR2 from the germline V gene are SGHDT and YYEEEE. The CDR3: CASSHPTLGNYGYTF. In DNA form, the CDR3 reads TGTGCCAGCAGTCACCCGACCTTGGGGAACTATGGCTACACCTTC. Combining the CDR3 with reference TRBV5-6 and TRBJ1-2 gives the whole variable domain DAGVTQSPTHLIKTRGQQVTLRCSPKSGHDTVSWYQQALGQGPQFIFQYYEEEERQRGNFPDRFSGHQFPNYSSELNVNALLLGDSALYLCASSHPTLGNYGYTFGSGTRLTVV.

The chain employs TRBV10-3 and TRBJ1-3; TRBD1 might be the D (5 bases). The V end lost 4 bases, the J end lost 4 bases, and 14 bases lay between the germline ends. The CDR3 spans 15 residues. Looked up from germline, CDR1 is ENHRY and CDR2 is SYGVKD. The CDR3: CAISGSQGDGNTIYF. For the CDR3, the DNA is TGTGCCATCAGTGGCAGCCAGGGAGACGGAAACACCATATATTTT.

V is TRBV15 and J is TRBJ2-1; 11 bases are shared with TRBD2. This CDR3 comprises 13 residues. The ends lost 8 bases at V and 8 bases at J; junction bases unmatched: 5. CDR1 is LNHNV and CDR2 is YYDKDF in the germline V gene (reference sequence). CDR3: CATLSGGAHEQFF. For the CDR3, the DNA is TGTGCCACCCTTAGCGGGGGGGCCCATGAGCAGTTCTTC. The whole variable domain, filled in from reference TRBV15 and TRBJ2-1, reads DAMVIQNPRYQVTQFGKPVTLSCSQTLNHNVMYWYQQKSSQAPKLLFHYYDKDFNNEADTPDNFQSRRPNTSFCFLDIRSPGLGDTAMYLCATLSGGAHEQFFGPGTRLTVL.

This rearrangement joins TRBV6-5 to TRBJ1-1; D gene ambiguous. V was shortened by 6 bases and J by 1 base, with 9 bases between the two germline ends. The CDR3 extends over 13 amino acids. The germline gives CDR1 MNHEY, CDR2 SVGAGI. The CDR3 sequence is CASRSRANTEAFF. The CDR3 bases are TGTGCCAGCAGGAGCCGGGCGAACACTGAAGCTTTCTTT.

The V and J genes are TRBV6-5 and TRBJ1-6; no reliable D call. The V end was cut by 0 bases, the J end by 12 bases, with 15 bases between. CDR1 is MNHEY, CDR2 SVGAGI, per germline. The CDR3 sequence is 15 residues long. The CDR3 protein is CASSYSGQAQVPLHF. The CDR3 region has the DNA TGTGCCAGCAGTTACTCGGGTCAGGCTCAGGTACCCCTCCACTTT.

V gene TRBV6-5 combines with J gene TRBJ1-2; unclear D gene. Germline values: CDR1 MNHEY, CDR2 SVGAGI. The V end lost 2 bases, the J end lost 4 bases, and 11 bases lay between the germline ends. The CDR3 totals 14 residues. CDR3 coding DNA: TGTGCCAGCAGTTACGGCGGGGATCGCTATGGCTACACCTTC. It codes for CASSYGGDRYGYTF.

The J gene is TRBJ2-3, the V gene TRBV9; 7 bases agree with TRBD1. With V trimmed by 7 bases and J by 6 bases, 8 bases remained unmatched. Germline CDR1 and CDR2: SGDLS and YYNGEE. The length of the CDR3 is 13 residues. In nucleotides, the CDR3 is TGTGCCAGCTCCCGGACAGGAAGGGATACGCAGTATTTT. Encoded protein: CASSRTGRDTQYF.

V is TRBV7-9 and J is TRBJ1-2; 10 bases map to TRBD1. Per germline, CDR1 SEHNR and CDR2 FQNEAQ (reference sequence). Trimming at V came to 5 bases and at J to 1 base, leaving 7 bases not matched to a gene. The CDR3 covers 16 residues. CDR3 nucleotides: TGTGCCAGCAGCCGGACAGGGGGTACCATTAACTATGGCTACACCTTC. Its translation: CASSRTGGTINYGYTF.

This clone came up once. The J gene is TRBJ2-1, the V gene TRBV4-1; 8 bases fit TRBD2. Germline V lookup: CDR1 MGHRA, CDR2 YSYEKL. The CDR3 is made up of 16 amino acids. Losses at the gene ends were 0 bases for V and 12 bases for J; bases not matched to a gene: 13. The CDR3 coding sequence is TGCGCCAGCAGCCAAGAGGGTCTAGCGGGCAAACAGGGGCAGTTCTTC. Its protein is CASSQEGLAGKQGQFF.